A single sample gave rise to the 32 T cell receptor beta chains below, sequenced in a study of T cells in Graves' hyperthyroidism and ophthalmopathy. RNA transcripts were the template for amplifying TCR beta CDR3 regions. A first-round RT-PCR of the TCR CDR3 used the HTBI primer set. From the multiplex PCR reads, TCRdb called clonotypes with MiXCR, one entry per CDR3 protein. The profile shows around 690,000 distinct CDR3 sequences, 20% to 25% of them singletons. Sequenced sample: blood. These TCRs come from a man aged 30 to 45 with Graves' ophthalmopathy.

The chain is built from TRBV7-9 and TRBJ1-6, with a weak D call TRBD1 (5 bases). Germline lookup yields CDR1 SEHNR and CDR2 FQNEAQ (reference sequence). The CDR3 is made up of 14 amino acids. V was clipped by 4 bases and J by 10 bases, with 14 bases between them. DNA of the CDR3: TGTGCCAGCAGCTATTCCGGCCGGGGGTCACCCCTCCACTTT. It specifies CASSYSGRGSPLHF.

This clonotype was seen repeatedly, ten times or more. The chain uses TRBV7-2 and TRBJ1-2; D unclear. This CDR3 has 13 residues. Per the germline V gene, CDR1 is SGHTA and CDR2 is FQGNSA. With 1 base removed from V and 8 bases from J, the gap between germline ends came to 11 bases. The CDR3 sequence: CASSLEEAGGYTF. CDR3 nucleotides: TGTGCCAGCAGCTTAGAAGAGGCCGGGGGCTACACCTTC.

Note on this clonotype: Given a much more abundant clone one base away, this may be a read error. The CDR3: CASSLLASAEQYF. CDR3 nucleotide sequence: TGTGCCAGCAGTCTCCTGGCTAGCGCCGAGCAGTACTTC. The chain joins TRBV2 to TRBJ2-7, with D perhaps matching TRBD2 (6 bases). V lost 5 bases to trimming and J lost 6 bases, with 14 bases between them. The CDR3 extends over 13 amino acids. Germline CDR1 reads SNHLY; CDR2 reads FYNNEI.

The chain combines TRBV19 with TRBJ1-5, with a possible D match to TRBD1 (5 bases). Germline V gene data show CDR1 as LNHDA and CDR2 as SQIVND (reference sequence). V was trimmed by 2 bases and J by 11 bases, leaving 10 bases between them. The CDR3 extends over 12 amino acids. CDR3 protein: CASSIMGGSQHF. In DNA form, the CDR3 reads TGTGCCAGTAGTATAATGGGGGGGTCCCAGCATTTT.

A few counts support this clonotype. The V gene is TRBV4-2, the J gene TRBJ2-2, with TRBD2 matching 10 bases. The V and J ends lost 11 bases and 7 bases, in that order; junction bases with no gene match: 10. Germline-derived CDR1 and CDR2 are LGHNA and YNFKEQ. This CDR3 is built from 14 residues. CDR3 nucleotides: TGTGCCTCCGAAAGCGGGAGGGCCAGCGGGGAGCTGTTTTTT. This translates into CASESGRASGELFF.

This clonotype was picked up many times. The V call is TRBV30, the J call TRBJ2-2; 7 positions match TRBD1. CDR3 length equals 14 residues. J lost 5 bases, V lost 4 bases, and 7 bases had no gene match. Germline loops: CDR1 GTSNPN, CDR2 SVGIG (reference sequence). The CDR3 DNA follows: TGTGCCTGGAAGAGACAGGGATTGACCGGGGAGCTGTTTTTT. Protein sequence: CAWKRQGLTGELFF. Full variable domain (rest looked up from reference TRBV30 and TRBJ2-2): SQTIHQWPATLVQPVGSPLSLECTVEGTSNPNLYWYRQAAGRGLQLLFYSVGIGQISSEVPQNLSASRPQDRQFILSSKKLLLSDSGFYLCAWKRQGLTGELFFGEGSRLTVL.

This clonotype was counted at least ten times. The junction departs from germline at one end; a sequencing error may be responsible. This chain connects TRBV5-1 to TRBJ2-7; 7 bases agree with TRBD1. The germline gives CDR1 SGHRS, CDR2 YFSETQ. The CDR3 consists of 12 residues. The CDR3 DNA reads TGTGCCAGCAGCTTACAGGGGTACGAGCAGTACTTC. Encoded protein: CASSLQGYEQYF.

The table lists this clonotype with many counts. V and J are TRBV28 and TRBJ2-5; TRBD2 matches at 8 bases. The CDR3 loop spans 17 amino acids. J gave up 1 base and V 5 bases, and 12 bases lay outside the gene matches. Germline values: CDR1 MDHEN, CDR2 SYDVKM. CDR3 residues: CASSGGGAGGTQETQYF. CDR3 in DNA: TGTGCCAGCAGTGGGGGAGGGGCGGGAGGCACCCAAGAGACCCAGTACTTC.

This clonotype was detected a few times. The rearrangement joins TRBV3-1 to TRBJ1-4; 8 nucleotides agree with TRBD1. With V trimmed by 4 bases and J by 5 bases, 15 bases remained unmatched. CDR3 length: 18 residues. The germline CDR1 and CDR2 sequences are LGHDT and YNNKEL (reference sequence). The CDR3 nucleotides are TGTGCCAGCAGCCCCGGGGGCCAGGGGGCGTTCCTAAATGAAAAACTGTTTTTT. Its protein is CASSPGGQGAFLNEKLFF.

This clonotype was seen a few times. The rearrangement links TRBV20-1 to TRBJ2-1; tentative D call: TRBD2 (6 bases). This CDR3 spans 13 amino acids. Trimming removed 6 bases at V and 2 bases at J, with 11 bases between. Germline V CDR1 and CDR2: DFQATT, SNEGSKA (reference sequence). As DNA, the CDR3 is TGCAGTGCGGAGGGACTTACCTACAATGAGCAGTTCTTC. It codes for CSAEGLTYNEQFF.

The genes are TRBV5-1 and TRBJ2-5; TRBD2 matches at 13 bases. The CDR3 extends over 18 amino acids. Germline V gene sequence: CDR1 SGHRS, CDR2 YFSETQ. V lost 3 bases and J lost 2; bases outside the gene matches: 10. CDR3 DNA sequence: TGCGCCAGCAGCTCATTCGGACAGGGACTAGCGGGACAAGAGACCCAGTACTTC. Translated: CASSSFGQGLAGQETQYF. The full variable domain, completed using reference TRBV5-1 and TRBJ2-5, is KAGVTQTPRYLIKTRGQQVTLSCSPISGHRSVSWYQQTPGQGLQFLFEYFSETQRNKGNFPGRFSGRQFSNSRSEMNVSTLELGDSALYLCASSSFGQGLAGQETQYFGPGTRLLVL.

The chain links TRBV13 to TRBJ2-6, with 15 bases that match TRBD2. The germline V gene encodes CDR1 PRHDT and CDR2 FYEKMQ (reference sequence). The J segment lost 0 bases and the V segment lost 5 bases, leaving 8 bases of the junction unmatched. This CDR3 is built from 20 residues. CDR3 protein: CASSQGLAGGTSSGANVLTF. The CDR3 nucleotides are TGTGCCAGCAGCCAGGGACTAGCGGGAGGCACCAGCTCTGGGGCCAACGTCCTGACTTTC.

This clonotype has only a few counts. The V and J genes are TRBV5-6 and TRBJ2-5; perhaps TRBD2 as D (6 bases). V was trimmed by 6 bases and J by 0 bases, leaving 12 bases between them. The CDR3 runs 14 residues. Germline loops: CDR1 SGHDT, CDR2 YYEEEE. As DNA, the CDR3 is TGTGCCAGCAACCTTGCGGGGTACCAAGAGACCCAGTACTTC. Encoded protein: CASNLAGYQETQYF.

This clonotype appeared a few times. The chain couples TRBV4-1 to TRBJ2-5; a weak D match, TRBD1 (5 bases). The CDR3 has 15 residues. Germline CDR1 and CDR2: MGHRA and YSYEKL. Trimming removed 4 bases at V and 1 base at J, with 13 bases between. CDR3 nucleotides: TGCGCCAGCAGCCCTCGCCCCACAGGCCAAGAGACCCAGTACTTC. It is translated as CASSPRPTGQETQYF.

The chain combines TRBV10-1 with TRBJ2-1; 8 bases map to TRBD1. CDR3 length equals 15 residues. Germline V gene sequence: CDR1 WNHNN, CDR2 SYGVQD (reference sequence). V trimming: 5 bases; J trimming: 8 bases; junction bases outside the gene matches: 11. The CDR3 DNA reads as TGCGCCAGCAGTCGTCCCGGGACAGGAATAGATGAGCAGTTCTTC. Encoded protein: CASSRPGTGIDEQFF.

This rearrangement joins TRBV7-2 to TRBJ2-4; the D gene is possibly TRBD2 (6 bases). The V gene's germline CDR1 is SGHTA and CDR2 FQGNSA. The CDR3 is 13 amino acids. V was pared by 3 bases and J by 7 bases, with 10 bases between. This CDR3 is CASSLGGRNIQYF. CDR3 nucleotide sequence: TGTGCCAGCAGCTTGGGAGGCCGGAACATTCAGTACTTC.

V is TRBV20-1 and J is TRBJ2-1; D may be TRBD2 (5 bases). V lost 0 bases and J 7 bases, leaving 13 bases between the germline ends. Per germline, CDR1 DFQATT and CDR2 SNEGSKA (reference sequence). This CDR3 spans 14 amino acids. The CDR3 loop is CSARDGFRGNEQFF. CDR3 DNA sequence: TGCAGTGCTAGAGATGGCTTTCGCGGGAATGAGCAGTTCTTC.

This clonotype was seen ten or more times. V and J are TRBV28 and TRBJ2-1; no firm D call. The CDR3 contains 15 residues. Trimming cost V 5 bases and J 6 bases, with 17 bases left between them. Germline V gives CDR1 MDHEN, CDR2 SYDVKM. In DNA, the CDR3 is TGTGCCAGCAGTCCCCCGGCTAGTATGGGCAATGAGCAGTTCTTC. Protein sequence: CASSPPASMGNEQFF.

The V and J genes are TRBV30 and TRBJ2-4; 10 nucleotides agree with TRBD2. The CDR3 extends over 17 amino acids. CDR1 GTSNPN and CDR2 SVGIG come from the germline V gene (reference sequence). J gave up 5 bases and V 2 bases, and 12 bases lay outside the gene matches. CDR3 bases: TGTGCCTGGAGTCGCATCGATAGCGGGAGGAGGGAAAACATTCAGTACTTC. It translates to CAWSRIDSGRRENIQYF. Full variable domain (outside the CDR3, taken from reference TRBV30 and TRBJ2-4): SQTIHQWPATLVQPVGSPLSLECTVEGTSNPNLYWYRQAAGRGLQLLFYSVGIGQISSEVPQNLSASRPQDRQFILSSKKLLLSDSGFYLCAWSRIDSGRRENIQYFGAGTRLSVL.

In its sample, this clonotype was seen a few times. This chain links TRBV19 with TRBJ2-2, with TRBD2 identical over 14 bases. The V segment lost 5 bases and the J segment 5 bases; nucleotides outside the gene matches: 4. Germline lookup yields CDR1 LNHDA and CDR2 SQIVND (reference sequence). The CDR3 length is 16 residues. The CDR3 here is CASSPRTSGRTGELFF. For the CDR3, the DNA is TGTGCCAGTAGTCCGAGGACTAGCGGGAGGACCGGGGAGCTGTTTTTT. Complete variable domain (other parts from reference TRBV19 and TRBJ2-2): DGGITQSPKYLFRKEGQNVTLSCEQNLNHDAMYWYRQDPGQGLRLIYYSQIVNDFQKGDIAEGYSVSREKKESFPLTVTSAQKNPTAFYLCASSPRTSGRTGELFFGEGSRLTVL.

The V and J genes are TRBV7-6 and TRBJ2-7; D ambiguous. Deletions cut 1 base from V and 4 bases from J, with 11 bases between. The CDR3 has 14 amino acids. Germline assignment: CDR1 SGHVS and CDR2 FNYEAQ. In nucleotides, the CDR3 is TGTGCCAGCAGCTTAGAGGCTAGTTATTACGAGCAGTACTTC. Its protein is CASSLEASYYEQYF. Variable domain in full (rest from reference TRBV7-6 and TRBJ2-7): GAGVSQSPRYKVTKRGQDVALRCDPISGHVSLYWYRQALGQGPEFLTYFNYEAQQDKSGLPNDRFSAERPEGSISTLTIQRTEQRDSAMYRCASSLEASYYEQYFGPGTRLTVT.

This clonotype appeared a few times. This rearrangement joins TRBV7-2 to TRBJ2-7; D possibly corresponds to TRBD2 (6 bases). V was cut by 6 bases and J by 0 bases, with 12 bases left in between. Looked up from germline, CDR1 is SGHTA and CDR2 is FQGNSA. The CDR3 is made up of 14 amino acids. CDR3 nucleotides: TGTGCCAGCAGACTTGACGGGGGCTCCTACGAGCAGTACTTC. It encodes CASRLDGGSYEQYF.

This clonotype was observed a handful of times. This rearrangement joins TRBV4-1 to TRBJ1-5; D is undetermined. V lost 3 bases and J lost 4, with 7 bases in between. CDR3 size: 13 residues. Germline lookup yields CDR1 MGHRA and CDR2 YSYEKL. The chain's CDR3 is CASSQAANQPQHF. The CDR3 DNA sequence: TGCGCCAGCAGCCAGGCAGCAAATCAGCCCCAGCATTTT.

This clonotype was seen repeatedly, ten times or more. The chain recombines TRBV28 with TRBJ1-2; tentative D call: TRBD1 (6 bases). The CDR3 spans 13 residues. V was pared by 4 bases and J by 7 bases, with 13 bases between. Per the germline V gene, CDR1 is MDHEN and CDR2 is SYDVKM. This CDR3 reads CASSSQGGIGYTF. The CDR3 DNA is TGTGCCAGCAGTTCTCAAGGGGGGATTGGCTACACCTTC.

This chain connects TRBV5-6 to TRBJ1-6; no reliable D call. Trimming cost V 0 bases and J 8 bases, with 6 bases left between them. Germline CDR1 and CDR2: SGHDT and YYEEEE. The length of the CDR3 is 13 residues. The CDR3 bases are TGTGCCAGCAGCTTGGCGGGAGATTCACCCCTCCACTTT. Amino acid sequence: CASSLAGDSPLHF.

This clonotype was observed many times. V usage is TRBV12-3 or TRBV12-4 and J usage is TRBJ2-7, with 8 bases lining up with TRBD2. The ends lost 7 bases at V and 2 bases at J; junction bases unmatched: 7. The CDR3 length is 14 residues. The CDR3 is CASTASGGTYEQYF. The CDR3 nucleotides read TGTGCCAGCACGGCCAGCGGGGGCACCTACGAGCAGTACTTC.

The rearrangement links TRBV4-1 to TRBJ2-7; D may correspond to TRBD1 or TRBD2 (5 bases each). CDR3 length: 14 amino acids. Germline V gene sequence: CDR1 MGHRA, CDR2 YSYEKL. Trimming took 2 bases from V and 2 from J, leaving 10 bases between them. The CDR3, as DNA: TGCGCCAGCAGCCAAACGGGACCCCCCTACGAGCAGTACTTC. It translates to CASSQTGPPYEQYF.

The chain uses TRBV9 and TRBJ2-2; D is unresolved. Germline loops: CDR1 SGDLS, CDR2 YYNGEE. V lost 3 bases to trimming and J lost 5 bases, with 8 bases between them. This CDR3 region has 13 residues. The CDR3 spells CASSGTETGELFF. In DNA form, the CDR3 reads TGTGCCAGCAGCGGAACAGAAACCGGGGAGCTGTTTTTT.

At least ten counts were recorded for this clonotype. The chain uses TRBV11-3 and TRBJ2-2; TRBD2 matches at 11 bases. Per germline, CDR1 SGHNT and CDR2 YENEEA. CDR3 length: 16 residues. V lost 5 bases, J lost 1 base, and 3 bases stayed unmatched. The CDR3 DNA follows: TGTGCCAGCAGCCCCACTAGCGGGAGGAACACCGGGGAGCTGTTTTTT. As protein: CASSPTSGRNTGELFF.

The table lists this clonotype with many counts. The chain joins TRBV7-3 to TRBJ2-1; 9 bases are a match to TRBD1. The CDR3 covers 15 residues. Germline values: CDR1 SGHTA, CDR2 FQGTGA. Trimming cost V 2 bases and J 5 bases; bases outside gene matches: 4. In nucleotides, the CDR3 is TGTGCCAGCAGCTTAGAGGGACAGGGCCACAATGAGCAGTTCTTC. It translates to CASSLEGQGHNEQFF.

This chain uses TRBV30 with TRBJ1-5; unclear D gene. Trimming cost V 1 base and J 1 base, with 2 bases left between them. Germline lookup yields CDR1 GTSNPN and CDR2 SVGIG (reference sequence). The CDR3 length is 12 residues. CDR3 sequence (DNA): TGTGCCTGGAGTGCAAGCAATCAGCCCCAGCATTTT. Translated: CAWSASNQPQHF.

This rearrangement joins TRBV12-3 or TRBV12-4 to TRBJ2-3, with 11 nucleotides matching TRBD2. The CDR3 contains 16 residues. V shed 7 bases and J 8 bases; nucleotides not matched to a gene: 14. In nucleotides, the CDR3 is TGTGCCAGCACCCCAGGGGGGACTAGCGGTTCAGCTACGCAGTATTTT. It translates to CASTPGGTSGSATQYF.